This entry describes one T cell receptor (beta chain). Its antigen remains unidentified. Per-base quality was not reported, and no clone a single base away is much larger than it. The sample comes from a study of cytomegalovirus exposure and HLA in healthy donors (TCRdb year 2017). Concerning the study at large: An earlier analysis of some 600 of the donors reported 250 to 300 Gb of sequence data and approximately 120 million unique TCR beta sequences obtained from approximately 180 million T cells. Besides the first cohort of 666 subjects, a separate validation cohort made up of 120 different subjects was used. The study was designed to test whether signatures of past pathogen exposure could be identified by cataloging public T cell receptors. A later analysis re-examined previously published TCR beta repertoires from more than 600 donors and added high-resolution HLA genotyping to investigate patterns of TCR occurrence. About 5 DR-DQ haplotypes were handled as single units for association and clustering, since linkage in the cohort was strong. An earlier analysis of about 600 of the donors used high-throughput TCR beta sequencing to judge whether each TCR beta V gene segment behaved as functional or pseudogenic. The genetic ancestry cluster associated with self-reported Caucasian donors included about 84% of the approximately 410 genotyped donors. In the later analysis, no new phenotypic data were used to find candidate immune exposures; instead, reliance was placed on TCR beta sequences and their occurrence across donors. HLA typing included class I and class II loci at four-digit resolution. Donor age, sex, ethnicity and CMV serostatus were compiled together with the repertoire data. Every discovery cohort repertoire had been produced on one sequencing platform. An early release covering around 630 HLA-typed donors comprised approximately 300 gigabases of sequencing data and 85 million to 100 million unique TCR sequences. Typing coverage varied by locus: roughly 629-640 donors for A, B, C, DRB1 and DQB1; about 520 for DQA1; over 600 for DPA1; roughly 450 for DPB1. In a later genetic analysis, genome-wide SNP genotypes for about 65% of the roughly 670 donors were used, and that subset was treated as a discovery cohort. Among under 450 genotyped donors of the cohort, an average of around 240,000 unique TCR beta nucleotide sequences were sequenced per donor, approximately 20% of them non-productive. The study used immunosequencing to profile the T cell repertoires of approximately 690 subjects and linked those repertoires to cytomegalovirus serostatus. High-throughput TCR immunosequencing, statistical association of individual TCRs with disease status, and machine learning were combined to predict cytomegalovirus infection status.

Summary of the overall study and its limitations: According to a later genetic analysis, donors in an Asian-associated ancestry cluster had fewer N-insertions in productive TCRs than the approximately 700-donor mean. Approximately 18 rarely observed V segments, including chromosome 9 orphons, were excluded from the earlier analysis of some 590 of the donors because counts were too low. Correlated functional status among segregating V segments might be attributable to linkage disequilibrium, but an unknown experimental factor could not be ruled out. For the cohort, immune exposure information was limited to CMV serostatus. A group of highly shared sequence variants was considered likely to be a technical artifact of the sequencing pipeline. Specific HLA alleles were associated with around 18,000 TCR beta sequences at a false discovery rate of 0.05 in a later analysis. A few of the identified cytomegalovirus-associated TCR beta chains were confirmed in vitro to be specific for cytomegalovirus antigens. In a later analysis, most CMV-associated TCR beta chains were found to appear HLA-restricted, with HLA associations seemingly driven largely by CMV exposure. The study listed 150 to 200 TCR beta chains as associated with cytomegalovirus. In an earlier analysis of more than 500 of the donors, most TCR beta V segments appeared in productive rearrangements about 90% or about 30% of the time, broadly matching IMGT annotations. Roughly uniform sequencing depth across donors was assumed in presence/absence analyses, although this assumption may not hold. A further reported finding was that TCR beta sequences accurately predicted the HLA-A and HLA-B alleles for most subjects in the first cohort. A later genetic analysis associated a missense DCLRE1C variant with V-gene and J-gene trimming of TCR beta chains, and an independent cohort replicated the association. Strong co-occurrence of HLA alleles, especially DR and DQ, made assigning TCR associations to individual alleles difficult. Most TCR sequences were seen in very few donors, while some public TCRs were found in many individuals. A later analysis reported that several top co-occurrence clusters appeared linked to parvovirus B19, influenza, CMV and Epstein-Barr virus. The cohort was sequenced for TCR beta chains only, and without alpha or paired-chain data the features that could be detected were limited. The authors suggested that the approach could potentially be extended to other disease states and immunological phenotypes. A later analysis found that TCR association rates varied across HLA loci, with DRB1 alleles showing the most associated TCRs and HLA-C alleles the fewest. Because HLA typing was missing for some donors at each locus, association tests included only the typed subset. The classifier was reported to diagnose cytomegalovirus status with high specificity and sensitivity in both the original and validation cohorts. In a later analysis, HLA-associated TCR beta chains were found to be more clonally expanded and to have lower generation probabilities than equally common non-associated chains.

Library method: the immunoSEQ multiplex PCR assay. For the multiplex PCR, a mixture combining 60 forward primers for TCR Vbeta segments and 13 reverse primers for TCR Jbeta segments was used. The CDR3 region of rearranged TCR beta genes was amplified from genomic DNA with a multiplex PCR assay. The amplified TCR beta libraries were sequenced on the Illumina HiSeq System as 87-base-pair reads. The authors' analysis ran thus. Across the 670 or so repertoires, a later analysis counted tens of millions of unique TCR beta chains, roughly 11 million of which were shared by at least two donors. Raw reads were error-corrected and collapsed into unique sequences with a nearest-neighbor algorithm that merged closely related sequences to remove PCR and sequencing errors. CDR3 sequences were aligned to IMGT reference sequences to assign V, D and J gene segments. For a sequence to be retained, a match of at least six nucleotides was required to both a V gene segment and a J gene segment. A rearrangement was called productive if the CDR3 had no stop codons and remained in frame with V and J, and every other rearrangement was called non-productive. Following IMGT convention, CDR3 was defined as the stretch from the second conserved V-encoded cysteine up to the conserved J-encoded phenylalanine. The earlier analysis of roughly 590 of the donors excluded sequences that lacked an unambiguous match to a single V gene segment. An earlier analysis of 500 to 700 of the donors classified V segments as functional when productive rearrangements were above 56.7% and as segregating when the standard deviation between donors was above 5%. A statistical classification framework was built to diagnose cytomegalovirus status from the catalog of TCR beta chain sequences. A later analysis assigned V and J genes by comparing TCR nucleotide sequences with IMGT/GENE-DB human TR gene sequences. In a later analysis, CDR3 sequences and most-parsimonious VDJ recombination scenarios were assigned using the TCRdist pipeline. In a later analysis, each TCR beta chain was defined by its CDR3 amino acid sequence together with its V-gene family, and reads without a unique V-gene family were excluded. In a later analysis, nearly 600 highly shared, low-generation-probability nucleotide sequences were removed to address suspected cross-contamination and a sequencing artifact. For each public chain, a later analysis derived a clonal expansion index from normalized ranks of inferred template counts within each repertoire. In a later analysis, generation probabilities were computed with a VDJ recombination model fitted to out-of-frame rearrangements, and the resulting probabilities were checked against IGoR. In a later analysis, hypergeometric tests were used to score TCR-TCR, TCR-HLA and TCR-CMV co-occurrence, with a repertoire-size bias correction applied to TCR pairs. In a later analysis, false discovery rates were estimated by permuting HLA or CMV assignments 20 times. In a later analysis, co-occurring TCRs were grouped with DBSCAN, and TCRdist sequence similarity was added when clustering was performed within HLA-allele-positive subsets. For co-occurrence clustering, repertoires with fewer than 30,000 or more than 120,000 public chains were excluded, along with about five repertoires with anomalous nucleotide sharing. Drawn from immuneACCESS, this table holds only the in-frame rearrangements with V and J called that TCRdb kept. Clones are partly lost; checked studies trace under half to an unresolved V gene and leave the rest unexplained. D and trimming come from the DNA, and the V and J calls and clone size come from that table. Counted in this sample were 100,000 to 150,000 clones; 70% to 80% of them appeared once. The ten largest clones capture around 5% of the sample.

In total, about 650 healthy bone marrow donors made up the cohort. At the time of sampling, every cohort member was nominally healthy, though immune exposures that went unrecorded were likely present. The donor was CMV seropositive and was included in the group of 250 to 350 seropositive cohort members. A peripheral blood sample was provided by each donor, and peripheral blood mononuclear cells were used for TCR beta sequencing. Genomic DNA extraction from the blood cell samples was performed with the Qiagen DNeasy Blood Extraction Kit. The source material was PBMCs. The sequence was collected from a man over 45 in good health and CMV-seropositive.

The DNA sequence is as follows: TGCAGCGCCAGAACAGATACGCAGTATTTT. Translated, it gives CSARTDTQYF. The sequence is built from TRBV29-1 and TRBJ2-3; the D gene lacks a confident call. The CDR3 spans 10 residues, from the cysteine through the phenylalanine. Of all the DNA, just the CDR3 is kept, 30 bases in frame from base 1. CDR1 and CDR2 were assigned from the germline V gene as SQVTM and ANQGSEA. Trimming removed 7 bases from V and 3 bases from J, leaving 5 bases between the germline ends.